This passage covers 11 T cell receptor beta chains from one sample sequenced in a study of blood T cell repertoires in COVID-19. Clones were sequenced by immunoSEQ multiplex PCR, and TCRdb holds only the in-frame ones, with some missing. In the table there are 55,000 to 65,000 clones, roughly 87% of which are singletons. Sample: peripheral blood. All receptors come from an elderly man in a cohort sampled during active COVID-19.

The gene calls are TRBV5-8 and TRBJ2-3; D gene unclear. Germline V gene data show CDR1 as SGHTS and CDR2 as YDEGEE. The CDR3 sequence is 11 residues long. V was pared by 4 bases and J by 6 bases, with 6 bases between. CDR3 DNA: TGTGCCAGCAGCCCGTTGGATACGCAGTATTTT. As protein: CASSPLDTQYF.

J is TRBJ1-4 and V is TRBV5-1; a weak D match, TRBD1 (5 bases). CDR1 SGHRS and CDR2 YFSETQ come from the germline V gene. V lost 4 bases and J 4 bases, leaving 14 bases between the germline ends. The CDR3 is 15 amino acids. CDR3 nucleotide sequence: TGCGCCAGCAGCGCCACCGGGACTGGTAATGAAAAACTGTTTTTT. It encodes CASSATGTGNEKLFF.

The gene calls are TRBV14 and TRBJ1-2; the D is unclear. This CDR3 has 13 amino acids. V was cut by 0 bases and J by 4 bases, with 6 bases left in between. Germline-derived CDR1 and CDR2 are SGHDN and FVKESK. The CDR3 region has the DNA TGTGCCAGCAGCCAAGATGGAGCCTATGGCTACACCTTC. This sequence encodes CASSQDGAYGYTF.

This chain joins TRBV10-3 and TRBJ1-2; the match to TRBD1 covers 7 bases. The CDR3 covers 13 residues. With V trimmed by 5 bases and J by 3 bases, 3 bases remained unmatched. Germline assignment: CDR1 ENHRY and CDR2 SYGVKD. CDR3 loop: CAISMQGDYGYTF. CDR3 DNA sequence: TGTGCCATCAGTATGCAGGGGGACTATGGCTACACCTTC.

CDR3 residues: CASSLEGGRYEQYF. CDR3 sequence (DNA): TGCGCCAGCAGCTTGGAGGGGGGGCGCTACGAGCAGTACTTC. This chain joins TRBV5-1 and TRBJ2-7, with D perhaps matching TRBD2 (7 bases). Germline lookup yields CDR1 SGHRS and CDR2 YFSETQ. The CDR3 is 14 amino acids. The V end was cut by 0 bases, the J end by 3 bases, with 10 bases between.

The V call is TRBV10-3, the J call TRBJ2-1; 8 bases are shared with TRBD1. Germline CDR1 reads ENHRY; CDR2 reads SYGVKD. V was clipped by 10 bases and J by 1 base; unmatched bases: 6. CDR3 size: 14 residues. The CDR3 DNA reads TGTGCCACACCCCAGGGGGCTTCCTACAATGAGCAGTTCTTC. Translation gives CATPQGASYNEQFF.

The chain employs TRBV11-1 and TRBJ2-1; perhaps TRBD1 as D (5 bases). Trimming pared 1 base from V and 5 bases from J, leaving 6 bases between. Germline V lookup: CDR1 SGHAT, CDR2 FQDESV (reference sequence). The CDR3 has 13 residues. The CDR3 sequence: CASSLGQNNEQFF. The CDR3, as DNA: TGTGCCAGCAGCTTAGGACAGAACAATGAGCAGTTCTTC.

The chain links TRBV15 to TRBJ2-5; TRBD1 might be the D (6 bases). Germline assignment: CDR1 LNHNV and CDR2 YYDKDF (reference sequence). This CDR3 is 13 amino acids long. V lost 8 bases, J lost 1 base, and 11 bases lay in between. The CDR3 DNA follows: TGTGCCACCCGTCGGGACACCCAAGAGACCCAGTACTTC. This gives the protein CATRRDTQETQYF.

V is TRBV6-1 and J is TRBJ1-1; D not certain. CDR1 is MNHNS and CDR2 is SASEGT in the germline V gene. V lost 2 bases and J 7 bases, leaving 17 bases between the germline ends. The CDR3 spans 15 residues. The CDR3 reads CASSESSLGGNEAFF. CDR3 sequence (DNA): TGTGCCAGCAGTGAATCTTCACTAGGAGGAAATGAAGCTTTCTTT.

This clone was counted once. The chain links TRBV11-3 to TRBJ1-1; D remains unclear. Trimming left V 0 bases short and J 3 bases short, with 2 bases between. CDR1 and CDR2 from the germline V gene are SGHNT and YENEEA. The CDR3 consists of 12 residues. The CDR3 coding sequence is TGTGCCAGCAGCTTAGACGACACTGAAGCTTTCTTT. This translates into CASSLDDTEAFF.

This clone qualifies as medium-sized. The chain recombines TRBV30 with TRBJ1-2, with TRBD1 matching over 8 bases. In germline, CDR1 is GTSNPN, CDR2 SVGIG (reference sequence). With 2 bases clipped from V and 3 bases from J, the junction kept 5 bases outside the gene matches. The CDR3 contains 14 residues. As DNA, the CDR3 is TGTGCCTGGAGTAAGACAGGGGACGACTATGGCTACACCTTC. Translated, it gives CAWSKTGDDYGYTF.